What follows is one T cell receptor (beta chain) and its context. Its target is not known. This entry comes from a study of T cell responses to AZD1222 COVID-19 vaccine. Across the whole study: Second-dose timings of about 4 or about 12 weeks were pooled. Overall study results and limits: Nearly half of unique spike-specific TCRs reportedly avoided B.1.351 and B.1.1.7 mutated regions.

From germline, CDR1 is SGHRS and CDR2 YFSETQ. The CDR3 extends over 13 amino acids. V was cut by 6 bases and J by 4 bases, with 13 bases left in between. TCRdb's table, derived via immunoSEQ multiplex PCR, lists solely in-frame clones and lacks some. Seen here are 95,000 to 150,000 clones, approximately 84% observed once, and the top ten hold 7.7%. The sequences come from peripheral blood, collected on day 0 of AZD1222 vaccination. The V and J genes are TRBV5-1 and TRBJ2-5; a possible D gene is TRBD1 (5 bases). The source of this sequence is an adult in good health. The CDR3 protein is CASTQGRGETQYF. The CDR3 DNA sequence: TGCGCCAGCACGCAGGGAAGAGGAGAGACCCAGTACTTC.